This section outlines one T cell receptor beta chain sequence together with its context. The antigen this receptor binds is unknown. A much larger clone differs by one base, so this may be a read error. For CDR1 and CDR2, the germline V gene lists KGHSH and LQKENI. Reading from cysteine to phenylalanine, the CDR3 counts 16 amino acids. Here the CDR3 DNA is all that survives: 48 bases in frame from base 1. Without any cell sorting, total RNA and DNA were co-extracted from around 18-30 mg of bulk tissue using the AllPrep DNA/RNA mini kit. Surgical resection was performed in China between 2015 and 2016 on about five patients with histopathologically diagnosed primary liver carcinoma. At the time of sampling, the patients had chronic HBV infection and had not received any treatment. Five spatially separated regions were sampled per tumor: superior, inferior, left-lateral and right-lateral poles, plus the tumor centre. Histology showed that every tumor sample contained more than 80% viable tumor cells. Fresh tumor and adjacent tissue pieces were bisected; one half was stored in RNAlater at -80°C, the other sent for histology.

Using a constant-region primer and ProtoScript II reverse transcriptase, TCRbeta-specific cDNA was reverse-transcribed from around 500 ng total RNA. Three nested multiplex PCR rounds, following a slightly modified ARM-PCR procedure, were used to build the TCRbeta libraries. Each of the first two PCR rounds ran for approximately 11 cycles using multiplex TRBV1-TRBV30 forward primers together with a Cbeta reverse primer. Sample barcodes and Illumina adapters were added in a final 25-cycle PCR using Deep VentR polymerase. Before sequencing, amplicons of 200-500 bp were purified from gel using a QIAquick gel extraction kit. An Illumina HiSeq 2500 was used to sequence the TCRbeta amplicons, generating 250-bp paired-end reads. On the study's bioinformatics: Reads were quality-trimmed with Trimmomatic v0.33, and paired reads were merged with FLASH v1.2.11 to recover full CDR3 sequences. V, D and J germline segments were assigned to the rearranged TCRbeta sequences by MiGEC v1.2.1b. Clonotype statistics and Shannon-Wiener diversity indices were calculated with VDJtools v1.0.0. To reduce sampling bias, subsequent analyses other than the diversity analysis used only the 250 most abundant clonotypes in each sample. TCRdb redid the processing of the public reads, applying fastp at Q25 and MiXCR, and retained in-frame beta chains. Identical CDR3 proteins give one entry, which carries the most common genes and DNA. The V and J calls follow TCRdb's processing rather than the paper's. The sample table lists nearly 45,000 distinct CDR3 sequences, around 72% of them with a count of one. About a fifth of the sample goes to the ten largest clones.

The sample belongs to a study of tumor-infiltrating lymphocytes in primary liver carcinoma (TCRdb year 2017). As for the study more broadly: Of the five patients, three men and two women aged 30 to 69 years, four had hepatocellular carcinoma and one had combined HCC and intrahepatic cholangiocarcinoma. High reproducibility was observed for the technical replicate repertoires, with mean shared-clone rates near 0.89 and correlation coefficients above 0.95. Samples yielded roughly 3.65 to 7.13 million productive TCRbeta reads; read depth did not differ significantly between tissue types. For each liver tumor, the study sampled five regions along with adjacent normal tissue and blood, and applied TCRbeta repertoire sequencing, expression microarrays and whole-exome sequencing. To link TCRbeta repertoire diversity to the local molecular phenotype, the approximately 23 tumor region samples were profiled with Agilent mRNA microarrays. The five patients had tumors staged T1-T3 N0M0, with maximum diameters ranging from roughly 4 to 10 cm. TCRbeta repertoire sequencing covered 35 specimens from 5 patients: roughly 25 tumor regions, 5 adjacent noncancerous liver tissues and 5 peripheral blood samples.

What the study reported, not specific to this receptor: Repertoire overlap was higher between tumor regions (mean roughly 35%) than tumor-adjacent (around 17%) or tumor-blood (roughly 14%) pairs, consistent with antigen-driven expansion. With just five or six patients in the study, the authors point out that the findings should be validated in a larger study. Because the samples were bulk and unsorted, CD4+ and CD8+ T cell repertoires could not be compared. Only about 7-25% of top clones were found in all five regions of a tumor, suggesting spatial heterogeneity of tumor-infiltrating T cells. Only the TCR beta chain was sequenced, which likely underestimates true repertoire diversity because unpaired alpha chains were not captured. The top 250 clones made up a significantly larger repertoire fraction in tumors than in blood (p = 0.039).

The sequenced sample consisted of liver tumor tissue from sampling region 2. This specimen's cell subset or site label, per the study, means: tumor region T2, inferior pole. This clonotype was sampled from a man aged 35 to 55 with primary liver carcinoma and hepatitis B virus infection. The rearranged segments are TRBV18 and TRBJ2-1; TRBD2 could be the D gene, as 5 bases match. The DNA sequence is as follows: TGTACCAGCTCACCACCTAACGGGATTTCCTACAATGAGCAGTTCTTC. Its protein is CTSSPPNGISYNEQFF.